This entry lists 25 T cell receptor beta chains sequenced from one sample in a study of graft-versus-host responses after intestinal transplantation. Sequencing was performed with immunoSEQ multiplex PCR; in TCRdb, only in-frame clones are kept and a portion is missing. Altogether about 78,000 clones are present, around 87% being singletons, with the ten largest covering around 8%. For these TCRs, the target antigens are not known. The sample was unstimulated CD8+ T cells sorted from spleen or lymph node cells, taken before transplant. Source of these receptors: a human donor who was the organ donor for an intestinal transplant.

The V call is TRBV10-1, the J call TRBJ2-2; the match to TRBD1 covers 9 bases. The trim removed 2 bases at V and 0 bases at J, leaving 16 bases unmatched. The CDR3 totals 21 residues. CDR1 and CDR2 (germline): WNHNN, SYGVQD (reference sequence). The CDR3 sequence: CASSETPGQGFFDANTGELFF. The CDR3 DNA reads TGCGCCAGCAGTGAGACTCCGGGACAGGGATTCTTCGACGCGAACACCGGGGAGCTGTTTTTT.

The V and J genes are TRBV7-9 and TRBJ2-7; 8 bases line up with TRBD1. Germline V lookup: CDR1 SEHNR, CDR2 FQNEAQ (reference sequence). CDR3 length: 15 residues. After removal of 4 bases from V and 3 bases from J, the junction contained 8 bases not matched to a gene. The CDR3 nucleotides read TGTGCCAGCAGCTCGACACAACAGGGGGTCTACGAGCAGTACTTC. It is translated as CASSSTQQGVYEQYF. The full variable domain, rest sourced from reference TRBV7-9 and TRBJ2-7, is DTGVSQNPRHKITKRGQNVTFRCDPISEHNRLYWYRQTLGQGPEFLTYFQNEAQLEKSRLLSDRFSAERPKGSFSTLEIQRTEQGDSAMYLCASSSTQQGVYEQYFGPGTRLTVT.

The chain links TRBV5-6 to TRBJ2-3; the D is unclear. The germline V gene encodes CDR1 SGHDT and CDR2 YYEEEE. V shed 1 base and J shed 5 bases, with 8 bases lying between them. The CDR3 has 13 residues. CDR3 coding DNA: TGTGCCAGCAGCTTGTATTGTGGAGATACGCAGTATTTT. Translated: CASSLYCGDTQYF.

The DNA for the CDR3 is TGTGCCAGCAGCTTAGCAGAGCAGGGAGTATCGCGGTGGAATTCACCCCTCCACTTT. Translation gives CASSLAEQGVSRWNSPLHF. The rearrangement links TRBV7-8 to TRBJ1-6; D may be TRBD1 (5 bases). The V end lost 0 bases, the J end lost 7 bases, and 22 bases lay between the germline ends. The length of the CDR3 is 19 residues. Germline CDR1 reads SGHVS; CDR2 reads FQNEAQ.

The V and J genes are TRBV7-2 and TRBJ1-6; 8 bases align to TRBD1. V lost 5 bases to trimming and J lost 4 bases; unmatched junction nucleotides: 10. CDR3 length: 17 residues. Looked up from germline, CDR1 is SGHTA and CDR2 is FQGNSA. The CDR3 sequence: CASSATGGLPYNSPLHF. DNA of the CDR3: TGTGCCAGCAGCGCCACAGGGGGTTTACCTTATAATTCACCCCTCCACTTT. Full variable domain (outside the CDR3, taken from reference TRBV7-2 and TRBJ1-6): GAGVSQSPSNKVTEKGKDVELRCDPISGHTALYWYRQSLGQGLEFLIYFQGNSAPDKSGLPSDRFSAERTGGSVSTLTIQRTQQEDSAVYLCASSATGGLPYNSPLHFGNGTRLTVT.

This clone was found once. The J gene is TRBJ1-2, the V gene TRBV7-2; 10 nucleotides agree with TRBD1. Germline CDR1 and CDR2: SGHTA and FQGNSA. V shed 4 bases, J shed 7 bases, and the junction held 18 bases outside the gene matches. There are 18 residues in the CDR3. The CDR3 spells CASSYHRDRGYYLGGYTF. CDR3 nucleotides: TGTGCCAGCAGCTATCACCGGGACAGGGGATATTATTTGGGTGGCTACACCTTC.

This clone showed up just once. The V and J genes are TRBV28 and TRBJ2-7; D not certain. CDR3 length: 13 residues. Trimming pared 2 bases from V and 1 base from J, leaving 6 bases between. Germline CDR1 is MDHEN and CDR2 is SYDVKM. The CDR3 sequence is CASSLPHSYEQYF. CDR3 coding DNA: TGTGCCAGCAGTTTACCGCATTCCTACGAGCAGTACTTC.

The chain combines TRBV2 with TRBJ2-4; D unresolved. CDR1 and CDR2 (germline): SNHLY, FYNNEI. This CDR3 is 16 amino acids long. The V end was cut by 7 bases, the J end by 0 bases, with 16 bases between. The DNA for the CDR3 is TGTGCCAGCACCTGGAACCCTAGTAGAGCCAAAAACATTCAGTACTTC. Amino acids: CASTWNPSRAKNIQYF. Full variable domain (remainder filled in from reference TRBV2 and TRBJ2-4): EPEVTQTPSHQVTQMGQEVILRCVPISNHLYFYWYRQILGQKVEFLVSFYNNEISEKSEIFDDQFSVERPDGSNFTLKIRSTKLEDSAMYFCASTWNPSRAKNIQYFGAGTRLSVL.

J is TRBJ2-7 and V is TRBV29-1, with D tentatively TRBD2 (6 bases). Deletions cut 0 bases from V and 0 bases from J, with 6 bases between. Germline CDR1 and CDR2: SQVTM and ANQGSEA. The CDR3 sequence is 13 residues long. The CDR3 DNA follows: TGCAGCGTTGAAGACGGGAGCTCCTACGAGCAGTACTTC. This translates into CSVEDGSSYEQYF.

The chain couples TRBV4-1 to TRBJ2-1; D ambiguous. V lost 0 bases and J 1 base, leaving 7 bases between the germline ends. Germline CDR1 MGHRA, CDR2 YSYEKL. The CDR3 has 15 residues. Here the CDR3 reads CASSQDWDSYNEQFF. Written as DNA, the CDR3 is TGCGCCAGCAGCCAAGACTGGGATTCCTACAATGAGCAGTTCTTC.

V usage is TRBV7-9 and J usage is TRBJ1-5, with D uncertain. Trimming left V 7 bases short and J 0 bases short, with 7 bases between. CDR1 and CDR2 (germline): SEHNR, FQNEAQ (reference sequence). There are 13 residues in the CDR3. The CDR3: CASTPSSNQPQHF. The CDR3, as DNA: TGTGCCAGCACCCCCAGTAGCAATCAGCCCCAGCATTTT.

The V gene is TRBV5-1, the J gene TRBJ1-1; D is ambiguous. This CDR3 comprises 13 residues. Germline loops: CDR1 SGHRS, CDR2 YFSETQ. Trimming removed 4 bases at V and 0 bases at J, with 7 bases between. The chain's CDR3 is CASSPPMNTEAFF. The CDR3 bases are TGCGCCAGCAGCCCCCCGATGAACACTGAAGCTTTCTTT.

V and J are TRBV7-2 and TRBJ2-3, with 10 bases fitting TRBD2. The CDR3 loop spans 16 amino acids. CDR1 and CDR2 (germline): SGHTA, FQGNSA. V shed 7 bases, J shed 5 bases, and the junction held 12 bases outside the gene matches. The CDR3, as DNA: TGTGCCAGCACCAGGCCAGCGGGGGGGCTGGGAGATACGCAGTATTTT. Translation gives CASTRPAGGLGDTQYF.

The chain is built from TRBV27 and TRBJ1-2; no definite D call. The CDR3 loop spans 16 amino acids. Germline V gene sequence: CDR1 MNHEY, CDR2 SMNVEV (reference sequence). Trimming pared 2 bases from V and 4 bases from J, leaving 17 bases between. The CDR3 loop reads CASSLGSLGGSYGYTF. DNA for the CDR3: TGTGCCAGCAGTTTAGGGTCACTGGGCGGGAGCTATGGCTACACCTTC.

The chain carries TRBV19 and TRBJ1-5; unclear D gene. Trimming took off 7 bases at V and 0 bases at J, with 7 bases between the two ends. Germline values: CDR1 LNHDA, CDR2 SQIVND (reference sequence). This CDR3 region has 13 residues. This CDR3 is CASKGYSNQPQHF. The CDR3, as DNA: TGTGCCAGTAAAGGGTATAGCAATCAGCCCCAGCATTTT.

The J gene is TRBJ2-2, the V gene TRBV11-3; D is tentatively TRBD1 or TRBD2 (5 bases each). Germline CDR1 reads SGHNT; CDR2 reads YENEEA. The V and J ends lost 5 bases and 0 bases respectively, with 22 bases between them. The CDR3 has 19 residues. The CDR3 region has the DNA TGTGCCAGCAGCCCAAGCTTCGACAGTAGGGACGCGAACACCGGGGAGCTGTTTTTT. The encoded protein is CASSPSFDSRDANTGELFF. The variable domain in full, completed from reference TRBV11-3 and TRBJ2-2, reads EAGVVQSPRYKIIEKKQPVAFWCNPISGHNTLYWYLQNLGQGPELLIRYENEEAVDDSQLPKDRFSAERLKGVDSTLKIQPAELGDSAVYLCASSPSFDSRDANTGELFFGEGSRLTVL.

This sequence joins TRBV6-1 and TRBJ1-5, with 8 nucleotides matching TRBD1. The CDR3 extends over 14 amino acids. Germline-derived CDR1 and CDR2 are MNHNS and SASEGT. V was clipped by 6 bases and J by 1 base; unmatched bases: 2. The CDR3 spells CASRTGDSNQPQHF. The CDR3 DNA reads TGTGCCAGCAGGACAGGGGACAGCAATCAGCCCCAGCATTTT.

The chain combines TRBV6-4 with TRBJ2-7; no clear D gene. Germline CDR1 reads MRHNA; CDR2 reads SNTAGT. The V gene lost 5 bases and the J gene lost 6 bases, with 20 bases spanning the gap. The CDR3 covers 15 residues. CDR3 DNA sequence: TGTGCCAGCAGTCCCTCGGCCGACCAAACCTCCGAGCAGTACTTC. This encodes CASSPSADQTSEQYF.

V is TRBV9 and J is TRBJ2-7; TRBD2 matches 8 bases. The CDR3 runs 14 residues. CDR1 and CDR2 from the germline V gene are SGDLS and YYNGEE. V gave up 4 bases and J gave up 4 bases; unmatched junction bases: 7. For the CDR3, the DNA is TGTGCCAGCAGCACCTTCCCGGGGGGGTACGAGCAGTACTTC. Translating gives CASSTFPGGYEQYF.

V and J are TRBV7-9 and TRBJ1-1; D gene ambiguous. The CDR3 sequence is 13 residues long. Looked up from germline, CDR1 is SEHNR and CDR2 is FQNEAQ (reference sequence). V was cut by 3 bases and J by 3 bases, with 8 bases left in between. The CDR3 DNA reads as TGTGCCAGCAGCTTTAGCGGGGACACTGAAGCTTTCTTT. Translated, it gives CASSFSGDTEAFF.

In DNA, the CDR3 is TGCAGCGTTACAGATAACTATGGCTACACCTTC. Protein sequence: CSVTDNYGYTF. The chain uses TRBV29-1 and TRBJ1-2; D is unresolved. Germline V gives CDR1 SQVTM, CDR2 ANQGSEA. This CDR3 is 11 amino acids long. The germline V and J ends were trimmed by 5 bases and 1 base, with 5 bases remaining between them.

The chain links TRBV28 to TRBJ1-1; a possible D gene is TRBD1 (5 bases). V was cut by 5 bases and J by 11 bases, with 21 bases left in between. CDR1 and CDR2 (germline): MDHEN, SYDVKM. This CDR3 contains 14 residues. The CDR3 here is CASSAGTLEEEAFF. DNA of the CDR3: TGTGCCAGCAGTGCCGGGACCCTAGAGGAAGAGGCTTTCTTT.

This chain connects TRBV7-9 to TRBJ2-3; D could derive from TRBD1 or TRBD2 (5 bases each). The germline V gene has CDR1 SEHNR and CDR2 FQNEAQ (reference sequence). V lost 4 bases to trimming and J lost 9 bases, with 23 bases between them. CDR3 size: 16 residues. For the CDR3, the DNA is TGTGCCAGCAGCTCCCTGCTAGGGTCTGGGACCGAGACGCAGTATTTT. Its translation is CASSSLLGSGTETQYF.

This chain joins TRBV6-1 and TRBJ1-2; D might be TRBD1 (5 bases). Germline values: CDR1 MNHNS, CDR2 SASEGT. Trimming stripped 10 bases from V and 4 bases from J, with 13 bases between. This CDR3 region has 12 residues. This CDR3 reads CAISLGGYGYTF. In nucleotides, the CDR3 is TGTGCCATCTCTCTGGGGGGCTATGGCTACACCTTC.

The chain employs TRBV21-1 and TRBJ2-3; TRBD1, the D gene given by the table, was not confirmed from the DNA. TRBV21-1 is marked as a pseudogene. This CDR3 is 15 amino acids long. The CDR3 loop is CASSKVGHRTDTQYF. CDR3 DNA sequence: TGTGCCAGCAGCAAAGTTGGACACCGGACAGATACGCAGTATTTT.